This TCR beta chain was recovered during a study of T-cell reconstitution after alpha-beta-depleted transplantation in children (dated by TCRdb to 2016 to 2017). Study-level background: T-cell immune reconstitution after TCRalphabeta/CD19-depleted allogeneic hematopoietic cell transplantation in children was quantitatively tracked in the study by means of TCR repertoire profiling.

Library generation was performed with PCR. Sequencing took place on an Illumina HiSeq 2500. To normalize quantification of the TCRbeta repertoire, the TCR libraries were built with molecular barcoding that relied on unique molecular identifiers. TCRdb redid the processing of the public reads, applying fastp at Q25 and MiXCR, and retained in-frame beta chains. Each record represents a unique CDR3 protein, reported with the most common genes and DNA among its rows. The sample data list hundreds of thousands of distinct CDR3 sequences, and around 10% of these were observed just once. The top ten clones comprise roughly 6.2% of the sample. As for this clonotype: Its cognate antigen has yet to be identified. Per-nucleotide qualities are absent, and no much larger clonotype sits a single base away.

The germline V gene supplies CDR1 SQVTM and CDR2 ANQGSEA. V sheds 0 bases and J sheds 7 bases, leaving 9 bases between their ends. CDR3 length: 12 amino acids, cysteine to phenylalanine. Of the read, only the CDR3 DNA is kept; its 36 bases are in frame from base 1. The rearrangement joined TRBV29-1 to TRBJ1-2; no D gene is confidently identified. The source was PBMCs from the stem cell graft donor, collected from the stem cell graft. The clonotype comes from a human donor who donated a stem cell graft to a child with acute lymphoblastic leukemia. The CDR3 amino acid sequence is: CSVEDQVSGYTF. The nucleotide sequence is TGCAGCGTTGAAGATCAGGTTTCTGGCTACACCTTC.